Here is one TCR beta chain with its context. As yet, its antigen is unknown. Unmatched junction bases numbered 6, after V lost 5 bases and J lost 3 bases. Germline CDR1 reads SEHNR; CDR2 reads FQNEAQ (reference sequence). The length of the CDR3 is 15 residues. This PCR relied on a set of 60 Vbeta primers and 13 Jbeta primers. The assay was immunoSEQ multiplex PCR, and TCRdb's table has in-frame clones only and misses some. The sample consists of some 130,000 clones, 75% to 85% of them appearing once. This specimen comes from a study of cytomegalovirus exposure and HLA in healthy donors. Findings and limits, study-wide: Some V segments (TRBV6-2 and TRBV6-3 among them) were excluded as indistinguishable. The study flagged around 160 TCR beta chains as cytomegalovirus-associated. For most TCR beta V segments, an earlier analysis put the productive rate at about 87% or about 30% of the time. As was reported, the HLA-A and HLA-B alleles of most subjects were accurately predicted from TCR beta sequences.

V usage is TRBV7-9 and J usage is TRBJ2-2; 7 positions agree with TRBD1. The clonotype comes from a woman aged 40 to 55 in good health and CMV-seropositive. The material sequenced was PBMCs. Written as DNA, the CDR3 is TGTGCCAGCAGCCTCGACAGGGCCCACACCGGGGAGCTGTTTTTT. It translates to CASSLDRAHTGELFF.